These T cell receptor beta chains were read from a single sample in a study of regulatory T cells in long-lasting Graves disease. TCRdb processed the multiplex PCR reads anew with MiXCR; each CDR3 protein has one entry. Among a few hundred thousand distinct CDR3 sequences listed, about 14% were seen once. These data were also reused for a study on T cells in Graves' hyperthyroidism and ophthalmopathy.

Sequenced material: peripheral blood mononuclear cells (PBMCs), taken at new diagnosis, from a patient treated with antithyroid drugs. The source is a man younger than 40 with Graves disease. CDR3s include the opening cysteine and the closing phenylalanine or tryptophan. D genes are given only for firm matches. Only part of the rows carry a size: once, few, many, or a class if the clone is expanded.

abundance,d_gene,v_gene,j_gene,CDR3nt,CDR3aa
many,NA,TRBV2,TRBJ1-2,TGTGCCAGCTCTTCCGGGGAAAGGGGTTATGGCTACACCTTC,CASSSGERGYGYTF
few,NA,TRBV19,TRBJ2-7,TGTGCCAGTAGCCGGACACATAGCTCCTACGAGCAGTACTTC,CASSRTHSSYEQYF
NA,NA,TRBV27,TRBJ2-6,TGTGCCAGCAGTTTGGGATCCCGGTGGTCTGGGGCCAACGTCCTGACTTTC,CASSLGSRWSGANVLTF
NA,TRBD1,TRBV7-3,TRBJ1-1,TGTGCCAGCAGCTTATCACAGGGGGCATCTGGTGAAGCTTTCTTT,CASSLSQGASGEAFF
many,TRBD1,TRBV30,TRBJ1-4,TGTGCCTGGAACCCGGGACAGGGGTTTATGGAAAAACTGTTTTTT,CAWNPGQGFMEKLFF
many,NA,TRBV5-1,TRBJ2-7,TGCGCCAGCAGCTTAGAGGACGGCTCCTACGAGCAGTACTTC,CASSLEDGSYEQYF
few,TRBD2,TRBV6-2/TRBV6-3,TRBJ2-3,TGTGCCAGCAGTGACTCAGCGGGAGGCCGGGGAGATACGCAGTATTTT,CASSDSAGGRGDTQYF
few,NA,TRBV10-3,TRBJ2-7,TGTGCCTCCCATCCGGGCCGAGACTACGAGCAGTACTTC,CASHPGRDYEQYF
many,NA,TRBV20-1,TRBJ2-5,TGCAGTGCCCCAAAGTCTTGGGAGTTCCAAGAGACCCAGTACTTC,CSAPKSWEFQETQYF
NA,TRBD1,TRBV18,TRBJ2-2,TGTGCCAGCTCACCACCGACAGGGGGCACGGGCACCGGGGAGCTGTTTTTT,CASSPPTGGTGTGELFF
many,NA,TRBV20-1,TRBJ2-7,TGCAGTGTATACAGCCGCGAGCCCTACGAGCAGTACTTC,CSVYSREPYEQYF
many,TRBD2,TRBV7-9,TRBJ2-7,TGTGCCAGCATCTCACTAGCGGGAGCGTCCTACGAGCAGTACTTC,CASISLAGASYEQYF
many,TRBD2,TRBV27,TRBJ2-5,TGTGCCAGCAGTGTTAGCGGGAGGGCCGGAGGCTGGACCCAGTACTTC,CASSVSGRAGGWTQYF
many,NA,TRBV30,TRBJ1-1,TGTGCCTGGAGTGAGGCGACTGAAGCTTTCTTT,CAWSEATEAFF
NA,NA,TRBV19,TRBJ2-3,TGTGCCAGTAGTGGCAGCCTTACCACAGATACGCAGTATTTT,CASSGSLTTDTQYF
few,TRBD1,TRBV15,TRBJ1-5,TGTGCCACCAGCAGCACAAGACAGGGTCAGCCCCAGCATTTT,CATSSTRQGQPQHF
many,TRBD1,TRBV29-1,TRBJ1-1,TGCAGCGTTTCAGGGGGCGCGTCGGAAGCTTTCTTT,CSVSGGASEAFF
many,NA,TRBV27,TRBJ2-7,TGTGCCAGCAGTCGACAGGGAGGCCACGAGCAGTACTTC,CASSRQGGHEQYF
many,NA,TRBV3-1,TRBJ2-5,TGTGCCAGCAGCCCCACTAGTGGGGAGGAGACCCAGTACTTC,CASSPTSGEETQYF
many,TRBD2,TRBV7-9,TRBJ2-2,TGTGCCAGCAGCTTAGGTAGCGGGAGACCCACCGGGGAGCTGTTTTTT,CASSLGSGRPTGELFF
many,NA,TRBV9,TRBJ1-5,TGTGCCAGCAGCGTAGAGTGGGATCAGCCCCAGCATTTT,CASSVEWDQPQHF
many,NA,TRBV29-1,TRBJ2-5,TGCAGCGTTTCTTGGGACTCCAGAGAGACCCAGTACTTC,CSVSWDSRETQYF
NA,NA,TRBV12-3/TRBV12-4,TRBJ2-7,TGTGCCAGCAGATTGTCTAGAAACGGCGAGCAGTACTTC,CASRLSRNGEQYF
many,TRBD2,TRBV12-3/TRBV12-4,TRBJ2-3,TGTGCCAGCAGTTCTTTGACTAGCGGGAAGGCAGATACGCAGTATTTT,CASSSLTSGKADTQYF
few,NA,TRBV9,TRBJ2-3,TGTGCCAGCAGCGTAACATCGGGTAAGACAGATACGCAGTATTTT,CASSVTSGKTDTQYF
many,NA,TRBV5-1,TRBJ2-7,TGCGCCAGCAGCTTGGAGGCGGAAGGTTACGAGCAGTACTTC,CASSLEAEGYEQYF
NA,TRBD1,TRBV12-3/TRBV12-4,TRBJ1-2,TGTGCCAGCAGCAAGGGACAGAACTATGGCTACACCTTC,CASSKGQNYGYTF
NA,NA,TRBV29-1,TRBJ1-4,TGCAGCGCCATGGGGTCGGGGCAGGTGGGGAAACTGTTTTTT,CSAMGSGQVGKLFF
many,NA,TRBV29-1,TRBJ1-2,TGCAGCGTTGAAGTCCGGGGAAGGGGCCCCTCCTATGGCTACACCTTC,CSVEVRGRGPSYGYTF
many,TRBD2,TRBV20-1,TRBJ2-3,TGCAGTGCTTACCTCGGTGGAGCGGGAGGAAGCACAGATACGCAGTATTTT,CSAYLGGAGGSTDTQYF
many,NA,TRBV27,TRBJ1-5,TGTGCCAGCAGTTTAGGGGCTGGCAGCAATCAGCCCCAGCATTTT,CASSLGAGSNQPQHF
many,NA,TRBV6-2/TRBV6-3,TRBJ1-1,TGTGCCAGTAAAGAGACGGTGAACACTGAAGCTTTCTTT,CASKETVNTEAFF
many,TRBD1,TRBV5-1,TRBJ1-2,TGCGCCAGCAGCTCGGCCGGGACAGGCGTAAGAGGCTACACCTTC,CASSSAGTGVRGYTF
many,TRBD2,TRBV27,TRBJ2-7,TGTGCCAGCAGTTTAAGTGCGGGACTAGCGGGCAAAGGAGGTACCTACGAGCAGTACTTC,CASSLSAGLAGKGGTYEQYF
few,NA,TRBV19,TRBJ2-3,TGTGCCAGTAGCTCTAACGGAAGCACAGATACGCAGTATTTT,CASSSNGSTDTQYF
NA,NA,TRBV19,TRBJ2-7,TGTGCCAGTAGTCACCGGGACTTAGAGGTCTACGAGCAGTACTTC,CASSHRDLEVYEQYF
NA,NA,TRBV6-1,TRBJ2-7,TGTGCCAGCGGACCCGACAGATACTCCTACGAGCAGTACTTC,CASGPDRYSYEQYF
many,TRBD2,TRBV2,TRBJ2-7,TGTGCCAGCAGTCCACTAGCGGACCCTTCCTACGAGCAGTACTTC,CASSPLADPSYEQYF
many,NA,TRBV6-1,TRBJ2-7,TGTGCCAGCAGTGAATATGGAATAGCTGGGGTGGAATACGAGCAGTACTTC,CASSEYGIAGVEYEQYF
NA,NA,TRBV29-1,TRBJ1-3,TGCAGCGTAGCCGACGGGACCTCTGGAAACACCATATATTTT,CSVADGTSGNTIYF
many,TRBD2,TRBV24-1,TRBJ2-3,TGTGCCACCGGCGTTAGCGGGAGACACACAGATACGCAGTATTTT,CATGVSGRHTDTQYF
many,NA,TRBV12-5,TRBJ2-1,TGTGCTAGTGGTTTGGTGGGGTGGGGGTCCTACAATGAGCAGTTCTTC,CASGLVGWGSYNEQFF
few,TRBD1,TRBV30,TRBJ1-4,TGTGCCTGGAGTAACAGGGGAACCCATCCAACTAATGAAAAACTGTTTTTT,CAWSNRGTHPTNEKLFF
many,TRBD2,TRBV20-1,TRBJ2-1,TGCAGTGCTCTACTAGCGGGAGGGTACAATGAGCAGTTCTTC,CSALLAGGYNEQFF
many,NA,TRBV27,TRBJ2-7,TGTGCCAGCAGCCAATTGGTGGGGGACTTCTACAAGCAGTACTTC,CASSQLVGDFYKQYF
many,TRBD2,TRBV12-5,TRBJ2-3,TGTGCTAGTGGTTTGGCCAGCGGGAGAGATACGCAGTATTTT,CASGLASGRDTQYF
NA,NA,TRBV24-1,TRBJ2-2,TGTGCCACCAGTGATGGAAGGACAAGGATCGGCACCGGGGAGCTGTTTTTT,CATSDGRTRIGTGELFF
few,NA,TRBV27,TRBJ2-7,TGTGCCAGCAGTTCCCGGACAGCTAACCGTAAAAACTCCTACGAGCAGTACTTC,CASSSRTANRKNSYEQYF
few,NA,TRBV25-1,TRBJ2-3,TGTGCCAGCAGTGCCAATCCAGATACGCAGTATTTT,CASSANPDTQYF
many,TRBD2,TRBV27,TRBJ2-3,TGTGCCAGCAGTTTTAGGACTAGCGGGAAGAGAGGTGGAACAGATACGCAGTATTTT,CASSFRTSGKRGGTDTQYF
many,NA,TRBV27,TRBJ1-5,TGTGCCAGCAGTTTATACTGGCGGCAGCCCCAGCATTTT,CASSLYWRQPQHF
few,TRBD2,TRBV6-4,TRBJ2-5,TGTGCCAGCAGTGACCTAGCGGGAGGAGAGACCCAGTACTTC,CASSDLAGGETQYF
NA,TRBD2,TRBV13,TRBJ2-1,TGTGCCAGCAGCCGGCTACTAGCGGGAGGAAGCTACAATGAGCAGTTCTTC,CASSRLLAGGSYNEQFF
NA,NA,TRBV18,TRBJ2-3,TGTGCCAGCTCACGGGAAGGACAGATTAGCACAGATACGCAGTATTTT,CASSREGQISTDTQYF
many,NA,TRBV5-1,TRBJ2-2,TGCGCCAGCGCCGAGCGCGGCACCGGGGAGCTGTTTTTT,CASAERGTGELFF
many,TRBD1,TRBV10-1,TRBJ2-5,TGCGCCAGCAGTGAGTCCCCGGACAGGGGGCGGGCGGAGACCCAGTACTTC,CASSESPDRGRAETQYF
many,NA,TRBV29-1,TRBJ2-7,TGCAGCGTTGAAGATTCGGTAGACTACGAGCAGTACTTC,CSVEDSVDYEQYF
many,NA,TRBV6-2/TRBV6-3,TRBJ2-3,TGTGCCAGCAGTTCCACCGGGACCGGTACGCAGTATTTT,CASSSTGTGTQYF